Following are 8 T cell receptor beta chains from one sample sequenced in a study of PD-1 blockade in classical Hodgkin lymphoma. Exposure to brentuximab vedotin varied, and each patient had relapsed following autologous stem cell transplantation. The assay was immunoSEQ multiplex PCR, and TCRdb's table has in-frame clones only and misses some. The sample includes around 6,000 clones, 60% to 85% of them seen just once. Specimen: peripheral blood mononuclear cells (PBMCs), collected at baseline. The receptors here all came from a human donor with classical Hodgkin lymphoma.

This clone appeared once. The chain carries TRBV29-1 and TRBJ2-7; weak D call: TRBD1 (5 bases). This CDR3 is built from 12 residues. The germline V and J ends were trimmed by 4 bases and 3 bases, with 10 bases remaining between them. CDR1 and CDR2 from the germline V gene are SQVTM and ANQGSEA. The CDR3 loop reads CSVGPDSYEQYF. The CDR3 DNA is TGCAGCGTTGGGCCTGACAGCTACGAGCAGTACTTC.

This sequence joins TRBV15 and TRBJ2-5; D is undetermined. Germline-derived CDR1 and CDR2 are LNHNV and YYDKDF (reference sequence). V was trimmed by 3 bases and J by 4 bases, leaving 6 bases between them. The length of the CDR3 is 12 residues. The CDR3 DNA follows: TGTGCCACCAGCAGGGCCAGAGAGACCCAGTACTTC. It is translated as CATSRARETQYF.

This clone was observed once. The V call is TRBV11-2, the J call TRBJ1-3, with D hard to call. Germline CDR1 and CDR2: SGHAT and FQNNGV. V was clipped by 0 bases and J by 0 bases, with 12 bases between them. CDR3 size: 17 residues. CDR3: CASSLERSPSSGNTIYF. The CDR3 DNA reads TGTGCCAGCAGCTTAGAGAGGAGTCCGAGCTCTGGAAACACCATATATTTT.

The CDR3 DNA sequence: TGCGCCAGCAGCCCCTACTCGGACGGCCTCAACACCGGGGAGCTGTTTTTT. It encodes CASSPYSDGLNTGELFF. The chain combines TRBV5-1 with TRBJ2-2; D ambiguous. Trimming took 4 bases from V and 2 from J, leaving 18 bases between them. The CDR3 sequence is 17 residues long. Germline CDR1 reads SGHRS; CDR2 reads YFSETQ.

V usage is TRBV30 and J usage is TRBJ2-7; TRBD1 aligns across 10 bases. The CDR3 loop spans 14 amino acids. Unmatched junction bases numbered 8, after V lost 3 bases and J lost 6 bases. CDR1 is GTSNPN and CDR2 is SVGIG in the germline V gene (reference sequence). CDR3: CAWSLDRGTGEQYF. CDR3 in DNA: TGTGCCTGGAGCTTGGACAGGGGGACGGGCGAGCAGTACTTC.

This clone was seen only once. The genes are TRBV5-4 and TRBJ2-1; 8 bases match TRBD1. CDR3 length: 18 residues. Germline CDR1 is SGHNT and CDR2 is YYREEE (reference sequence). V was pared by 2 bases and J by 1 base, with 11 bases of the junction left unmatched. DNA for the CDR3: TGTGCCAGCAGCTTAGTTTTCGGGACAGGAGGTTCCTACAATGAGCAGTTCTTC. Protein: CASSLVFGTGGSYNEQFF. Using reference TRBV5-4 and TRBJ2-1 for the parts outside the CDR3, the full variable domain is ETGVTQSPTHLIKTRGQQVTLRCSSQSGHNTVSWYQQALGQGPQFIFQYYREEENGRGNFPPRFSGLQFPNYSSELNVNALELDDSALYLCASSLVFGTGGSYNEQFFGPGTRLTVL.

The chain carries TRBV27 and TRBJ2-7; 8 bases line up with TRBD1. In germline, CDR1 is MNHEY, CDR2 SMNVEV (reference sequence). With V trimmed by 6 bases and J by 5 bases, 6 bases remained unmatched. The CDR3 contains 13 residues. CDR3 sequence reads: CASSWTGPNEQYF. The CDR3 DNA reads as TGTGCCAGCAGCTGGACAGGGCCGAACGAGCAGTACTTC.

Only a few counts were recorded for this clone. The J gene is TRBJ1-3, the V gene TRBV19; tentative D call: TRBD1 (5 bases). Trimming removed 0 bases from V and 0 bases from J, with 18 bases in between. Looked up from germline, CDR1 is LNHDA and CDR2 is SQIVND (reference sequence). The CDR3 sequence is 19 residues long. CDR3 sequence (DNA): TGTGCCAGTAGTATAGAGAAAAGTCCCAGGGCTGTCTCTGGAAACACCATATATTTT. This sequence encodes CASSIEKSPRAVSGNTIYF.